The source of this T cell receptor beta chain is a study of blood T cell repertoires in COVID-19. Study overall: Sample material is recorded as cDNA or gDNA derived from T cells, B-cell-depleted T cells, or PBMCs.

Original analysis: Estimated nucleated cell counts came from reference gene primer amplification. Produced via immunoSEQ multiplex PCR; TCRdb's table is partial and in-frame only. For V, J and clone size, that table is used; D and trimming come from the DNA. The table lists about 230,000 clones, approximately 82% of them singletons. The germline V and J ends were trimmed by 5 bases and 2 bases, with 9 bases remaining between them. Germline-derived CDR1 and CDR2 are MNHEY and SVGAGI. This CDR3 has 13 residues. The chain has TRBV6-5 and TRBJ1-2; TRBD1 is a possible D gene (6 bases). The specimen was peripheral blood. The source is a woman in her seventies with active or convalescent COVID-19. The CDR3 sequence is CASSPGHNYGYTF. The CDR3, as DNA: TGTGCCAGCAGTCCGGGACACAACTATGGCTACACCTTC.